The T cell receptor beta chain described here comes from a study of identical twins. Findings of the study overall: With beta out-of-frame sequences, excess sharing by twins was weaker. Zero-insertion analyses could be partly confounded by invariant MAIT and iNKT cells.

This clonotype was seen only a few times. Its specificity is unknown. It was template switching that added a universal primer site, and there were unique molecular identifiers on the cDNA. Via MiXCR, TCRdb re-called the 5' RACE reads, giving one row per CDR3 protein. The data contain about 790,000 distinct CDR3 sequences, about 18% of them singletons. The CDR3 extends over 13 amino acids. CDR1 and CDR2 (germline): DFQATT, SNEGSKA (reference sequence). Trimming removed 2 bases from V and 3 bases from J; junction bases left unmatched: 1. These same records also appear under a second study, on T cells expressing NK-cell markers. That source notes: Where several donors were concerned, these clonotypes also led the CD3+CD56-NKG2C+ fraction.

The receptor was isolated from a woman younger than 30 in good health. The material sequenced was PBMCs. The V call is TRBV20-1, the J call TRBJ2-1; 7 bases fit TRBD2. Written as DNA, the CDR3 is TGCAGTGCTAGACCGGGGGGCTACAATGAGCAGTTCTTC. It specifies CSARPGGYNEQFF.